This T cell receptor beta chain is from a study of cytomegalovirus exposure and HLA in healthy donors. The CDR3 has 19 amino acids. Trimming took 2 bases from V and 2 from J; bases not matched to a gene: 14. CDR1 is MNHEY and CDR2 is SMNVEV in the germline V gene (reference sequence). About this clone: Its specificity is not known.

General study points: The classifier was said to identify cytomegalovirus status with high specificity and sensitivity.

Clones were sequenced by immunoSEQ multiplex PCR, and TCRdb holds only the in-frame ones, with some missing. This sample has under 300,000 clones; just over 85% occur once, and the top ten carry roughly 1%. The chain recombines TRBV27 with TRBJ2-2; 7 bases are a match to TRBD1. The sample consisted of PBMCs. The clonotype originates from a woman younger than 35 in good health and CMV-seronegative. CDR3 residues: CASSLLPPLGTVNTGELFF. For the CDR3, the DNA is TGTGCCAGCAGTTTACTCCCCCCCCTCGGGACAGTAAACACCGGGGAGCTGTTTTTT.